This entry describes one T cell receptor (beta chain). The target antigen is unknown. Germline CDR1 PRHDT, CDR2 FYEKMQ (reference sequence). The length of the CDR3 is 14 residues. The data stem from a study of tumor and adjacent non-tumor tissue in lung cancer. At the level of the study: The cohort had 12 adenocarcinoma, 2 squamous cell and 1 small cell patients. Study results and limitations: In normal lung, the top 100 clones were significantly more dominant than in tumor. Compared with tumor, normal lung showed significantly lower TCR diversity.

A modified ARM-PCR protocol with three rounds of nested PCR amplified TCRbeta. MiXCR was run by TCRdb on the multiplex PCR reads, yielding one entry per CDR3 protein. The data hold about 68,000 distinct CDR3 sequences, with approximately 63% observed a single time. RNA was extracted from bulk tissue without any cell sorting. The sample comprised lung tumor tissue. The chain is built from TRBV13 and TRBJ1-3; the D is unclear. The TCR comes from a man in his fifties or sixties with non-small cell lung cancer. The CDR3 region has the DNA TGTGACAGTAGCTATACAGTTCCTGGAAACACCATATATTTT. Residues: CDSSYTVPGNTIYF.